This TCR beta chain was sequenced in a study of T-cell reconstitution after alpha-beta-depleted transplantation in children. This clonotype was detected only a few times. Its cognate antigen is unknown. V shed 4 bases and J shed 9 bases, with 16 bases lying between them. The CDR3 is 13 amino acids. Study results and caveats: About two months after transplant, alpha-beta T cells reportedly came from several hundred expanded graft clones. From newly produced T cells came most of the T-cell counts and diversity one year after transplant.

A library of TCRbeta sequences, prepared with unique molecular identifiers, was generated. One entry per CDR3 protein results from TCRdb running MiXCR on the PCR reads. The table records about 980,000 distinct CDR3 sequences, about 29% of them present only once. The chain has TRBV12-3 or TRBV12-4 and TRBJ2-7, with a tentative D call TRBD2 (5 bases). The sequence derives from a boy in the first two years of life who had a stem cell transplant for SCID, so the T cells may come from the graft donor. Sequencing used PBMCs, mostly from graft donor cells, obtained 360 days after TCRalphabeta/CD19-depleted stem cell transplant. The CDR3 DNA sequence: TGTGCCAGCAGTTCTCGCGGCCCCGGAGGGCAGTACTTC. Residues: CASSSRGPGGQYF.